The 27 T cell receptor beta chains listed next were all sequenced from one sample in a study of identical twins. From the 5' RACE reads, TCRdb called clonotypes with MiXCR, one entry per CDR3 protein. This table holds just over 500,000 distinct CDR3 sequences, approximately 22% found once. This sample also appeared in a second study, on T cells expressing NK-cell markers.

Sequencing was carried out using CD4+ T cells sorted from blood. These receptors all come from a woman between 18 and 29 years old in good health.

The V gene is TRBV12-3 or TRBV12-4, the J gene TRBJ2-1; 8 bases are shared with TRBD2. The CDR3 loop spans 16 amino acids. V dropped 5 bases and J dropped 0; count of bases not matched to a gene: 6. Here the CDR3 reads CASSLEAGVSYNEQFF. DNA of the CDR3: TGTGCCAGCAGTCTAGAAGCGGGAGTCTCCTACAATGAGCAGTTCTTC.

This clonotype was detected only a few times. The CDR3 loop is CASSLVGSDTEAFF. CDR3 coding DNA: TGCGCCAGCAGCTTGGTAGGGTCGGACACTGAAGCTTTCTTT. The chain recombines TRBV5-1 with TRBJ1-1, with D uncertain. Germline CDR1 and CDR2: SGHRS and YFSETQ. The CDR3 extends over 14 amino acids. V was shortened by 0 bases and J by 3 bases, with 9 bases between the two germline ends.

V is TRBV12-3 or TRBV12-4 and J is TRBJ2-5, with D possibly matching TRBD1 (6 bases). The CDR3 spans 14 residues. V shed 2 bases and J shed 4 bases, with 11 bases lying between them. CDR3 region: CASSLSGGRETQYF. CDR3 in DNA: TGTGCCAGCAGTTTATCTGGGGGCCGAGAGACCCAGTACTTC.

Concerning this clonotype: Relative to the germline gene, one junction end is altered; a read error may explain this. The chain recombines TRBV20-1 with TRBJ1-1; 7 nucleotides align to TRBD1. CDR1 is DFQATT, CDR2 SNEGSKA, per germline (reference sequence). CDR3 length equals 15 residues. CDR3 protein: CSARGQGTRNSEAFF. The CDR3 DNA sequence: TGCAGTGCTAGAGGACAGGGAACTAGGAACAGTGAAGCTTTCTTT.

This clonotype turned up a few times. The CDR3 region has the DNA TGCAGTGCTAGGCCCACGGGGGATGGTGGCTACACCTTC. This codes for CSARPTGDGGYTF. This chain links TRBV20-1 with TRBJ1-2; TRBD1 might be the D (5 bases). Between the trimmed V and J ends, which lost 3 bases and 7 bases, there was a span of 15 bases. This CDR3 contains 13 residues. Germline CDR1 DFQATT, CDR2 SNEGSKA (reference sequence).

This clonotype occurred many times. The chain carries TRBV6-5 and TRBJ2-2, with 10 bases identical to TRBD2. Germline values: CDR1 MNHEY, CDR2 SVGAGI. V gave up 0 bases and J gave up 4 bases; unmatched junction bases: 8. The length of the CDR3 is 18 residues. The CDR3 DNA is TGTGCCAGCAGTTACTCGAGGCCTAGCGGGAGTTTCACCGGGGAGCTGTTTTTT. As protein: CASSYSRPSGSFTGELFF.

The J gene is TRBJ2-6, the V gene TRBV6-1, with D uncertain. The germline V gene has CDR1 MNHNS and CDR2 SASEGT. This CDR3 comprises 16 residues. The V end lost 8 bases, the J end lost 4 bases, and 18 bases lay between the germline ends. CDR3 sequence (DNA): TGTGCCAGCCGAGACCGATCCTTGAGCGGGGCCAACGTCCTGACTTTC. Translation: CASRDRSLSGANVLTF.

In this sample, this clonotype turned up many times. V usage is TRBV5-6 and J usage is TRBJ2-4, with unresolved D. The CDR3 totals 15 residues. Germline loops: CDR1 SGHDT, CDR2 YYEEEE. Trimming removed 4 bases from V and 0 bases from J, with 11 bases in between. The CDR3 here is CASSPTLRAKNIQYF. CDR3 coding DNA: TGTGCCAGCAGCCCCACCCTAAGAGCCAAAAACATTCAGTACTTC.

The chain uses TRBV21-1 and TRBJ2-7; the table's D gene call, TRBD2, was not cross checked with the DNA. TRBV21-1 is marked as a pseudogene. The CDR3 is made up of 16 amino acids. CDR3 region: CASSKDWSGSRYEQYF. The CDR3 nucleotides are TGTGCCAGCAGCAAAGACTGGAGTGGGAGTCGTTACGAGCAGTACTTC.

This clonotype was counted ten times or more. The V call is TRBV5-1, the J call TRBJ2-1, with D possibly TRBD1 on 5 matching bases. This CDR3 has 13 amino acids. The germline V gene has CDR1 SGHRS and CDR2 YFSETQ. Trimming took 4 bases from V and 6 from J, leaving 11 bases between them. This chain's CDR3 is CASSMTGANEQFF. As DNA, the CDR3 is TGCGCCAGCAGCATGACTGGGGCCAATGAGCAGTTCTTC.

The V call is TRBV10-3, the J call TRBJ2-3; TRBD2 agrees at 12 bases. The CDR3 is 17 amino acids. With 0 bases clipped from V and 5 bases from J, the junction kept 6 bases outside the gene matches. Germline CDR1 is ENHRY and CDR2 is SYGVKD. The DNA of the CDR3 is TGTGCCATCAGTGAGTCGCCTAGCGGGGGGGCCGGAGATACGCAGTATTTT. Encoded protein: CAISESPSGGAGDTQYF.

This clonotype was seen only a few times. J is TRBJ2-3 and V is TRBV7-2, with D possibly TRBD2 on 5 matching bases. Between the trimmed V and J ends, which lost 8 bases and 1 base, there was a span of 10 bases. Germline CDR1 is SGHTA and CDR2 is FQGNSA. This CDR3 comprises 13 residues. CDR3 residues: CASGEGGTDTQYF. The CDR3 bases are TGTGCCAGCGGCGAGGGAGGCACAGATACGCAGTATTTT.

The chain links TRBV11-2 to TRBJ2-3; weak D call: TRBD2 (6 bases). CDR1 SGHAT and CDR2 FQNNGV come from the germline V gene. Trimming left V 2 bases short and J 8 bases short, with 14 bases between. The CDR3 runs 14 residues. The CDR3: CASSLPEGHRTQYF. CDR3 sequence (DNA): TGTGCCAGCAGCTTACCGGAGGGCCACCGTACGCAGTATTTT.

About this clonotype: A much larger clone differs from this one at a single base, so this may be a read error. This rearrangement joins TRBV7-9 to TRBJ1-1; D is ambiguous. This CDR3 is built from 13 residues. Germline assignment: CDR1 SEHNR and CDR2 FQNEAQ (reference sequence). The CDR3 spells CSSSLKGNTEAFF. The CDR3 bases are TGTTCCAGCAGCTTAAAAGGGAACACTGAAGCTTTCTTT. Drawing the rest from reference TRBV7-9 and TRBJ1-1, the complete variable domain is DTGVSQNPRHKITKRGQNVTFRCDPISEHNRLYWYRQTLGQGPEFLTYFQNEAQLEKSRLLSDRFSAERPKGSFSTLEIQRTEQGDSAMYLCSSSLKGNTEAFFGQGTRLTVV.

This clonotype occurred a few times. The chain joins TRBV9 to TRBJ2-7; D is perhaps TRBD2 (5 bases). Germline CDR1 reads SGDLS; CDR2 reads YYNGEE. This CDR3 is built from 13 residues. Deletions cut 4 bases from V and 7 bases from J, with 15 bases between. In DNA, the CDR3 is TGTGCCAGCAGCCCTACACCGACGGGGGAGCAGTACTTC. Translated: CASSPTPTGEQYF. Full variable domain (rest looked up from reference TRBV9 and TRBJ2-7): DSGVTQTPKHLITATGQRVTLRCSPRSGDLSVYWYQQSLDQGLQFLIQYYNGEERAKGNILERFSAQQFPDLHSELNLSSLELGDSALYFCASSPTPTGEQYFGPGTRLTVT.

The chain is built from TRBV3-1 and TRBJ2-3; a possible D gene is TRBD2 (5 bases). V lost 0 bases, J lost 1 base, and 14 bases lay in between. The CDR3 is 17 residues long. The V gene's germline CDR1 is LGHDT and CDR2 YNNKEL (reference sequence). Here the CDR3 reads CASSQEHPGDGTDTQYF. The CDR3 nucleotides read TGTGCCAGCAGCCAAGAACATCCCGGGGATGGCACAGATACGCAGTATTTT.

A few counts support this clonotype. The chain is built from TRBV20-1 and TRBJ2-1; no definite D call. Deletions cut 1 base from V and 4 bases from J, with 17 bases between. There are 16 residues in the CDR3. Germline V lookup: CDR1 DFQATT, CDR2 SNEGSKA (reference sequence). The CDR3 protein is CSARAVEGPTYNEQFF. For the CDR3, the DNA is TGCAGTGCTAGAGCCGTAGAAGGTCCCACTTACAATGAGCAGTTCTTC.

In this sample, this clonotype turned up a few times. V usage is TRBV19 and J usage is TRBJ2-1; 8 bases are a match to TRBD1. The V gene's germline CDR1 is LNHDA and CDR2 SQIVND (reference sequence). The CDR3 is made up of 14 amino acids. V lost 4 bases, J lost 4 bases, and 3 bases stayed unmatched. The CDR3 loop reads CASSNQGAYNEQFF. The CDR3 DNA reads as TGTGCCAGTAGTAACCAGGGGGCTTACAATGAGCAGTTCTTC.

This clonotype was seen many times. The CDR3 here is CSVEGDRYEQYF. The CDR3 DNA is TGCAGCGTTGAAGGGGATAGGTACGAGCAGTACTTC. This chain uses TRBV29-1 with TRBJ2-7, with no clear D. The CDR3 covers 12 residues. The V gene's germline CDR1 is SQVTM and CDR2 ANQGSEA. Deletions cut 1 base from V and 4 bases from J, with 8 bases between.

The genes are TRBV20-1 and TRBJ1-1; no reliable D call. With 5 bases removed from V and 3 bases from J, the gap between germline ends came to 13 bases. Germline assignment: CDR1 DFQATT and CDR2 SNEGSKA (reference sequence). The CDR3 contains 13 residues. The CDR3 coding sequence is TGCAGTGCTCCCCCAAGGACGGACACTGAAGCTTTCTTT. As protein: CSAPPRTDTEAFF.

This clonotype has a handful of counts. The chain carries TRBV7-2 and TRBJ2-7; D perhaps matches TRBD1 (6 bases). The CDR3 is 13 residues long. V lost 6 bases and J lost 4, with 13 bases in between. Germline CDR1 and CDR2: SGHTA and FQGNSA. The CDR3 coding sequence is TGTGCCAGCAGTACCACAGGGATATACGAGCAGTACTTC. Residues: CASSTTGIYEQYF. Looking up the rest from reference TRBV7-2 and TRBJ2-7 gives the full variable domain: GAGVSQSPSNKVTEKGKDVELRCDPISGHTALYWYRQSLGQGLEFLIYFQGNSAPDKSGLPSDRFSAERTGGSVSTLTIQRTQQEDSAVYLCASSTTGIYEQYFGPGTRLTVT.

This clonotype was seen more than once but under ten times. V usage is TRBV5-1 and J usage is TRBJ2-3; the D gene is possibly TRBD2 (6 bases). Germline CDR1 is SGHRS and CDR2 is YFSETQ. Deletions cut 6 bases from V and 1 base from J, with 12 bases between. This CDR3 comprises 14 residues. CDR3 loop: CASIDSGGTDTQYF. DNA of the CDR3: TGCGCCAGCATCGATAGCGGCGGCACAGATACGCAGTATTTT.

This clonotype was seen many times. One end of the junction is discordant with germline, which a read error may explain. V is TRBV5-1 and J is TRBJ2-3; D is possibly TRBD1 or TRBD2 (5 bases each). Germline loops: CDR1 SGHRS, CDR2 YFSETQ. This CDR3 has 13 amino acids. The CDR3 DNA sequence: TGTGCCAGCAGCGAAGGGACCACAGATACGCAGTATTTT. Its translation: CASSEGTTDTQYF.

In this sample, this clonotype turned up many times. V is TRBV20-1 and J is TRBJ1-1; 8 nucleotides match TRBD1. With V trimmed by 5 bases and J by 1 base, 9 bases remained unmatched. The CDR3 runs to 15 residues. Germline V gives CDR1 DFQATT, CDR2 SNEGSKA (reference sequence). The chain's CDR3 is CSALSVQGANTEAFF. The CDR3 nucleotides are TGCAGTGCTTTGTCCGTCCAGGGGGCGAACACTGAAGCTTTCTTT.

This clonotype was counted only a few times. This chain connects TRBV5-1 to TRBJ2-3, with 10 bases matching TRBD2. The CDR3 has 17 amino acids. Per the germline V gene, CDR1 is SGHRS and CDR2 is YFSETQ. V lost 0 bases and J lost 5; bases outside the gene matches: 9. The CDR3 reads CASSLARSGRRVDTQYF. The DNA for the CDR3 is TGCGCCAGCAGCTTGGCTCGTAGCGGGAGGAGGGTAGATACGCAGTATTTT.

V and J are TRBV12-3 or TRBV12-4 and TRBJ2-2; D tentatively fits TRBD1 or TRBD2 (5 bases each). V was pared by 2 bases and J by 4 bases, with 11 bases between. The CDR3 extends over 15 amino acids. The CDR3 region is CASSLRRGATGELFF. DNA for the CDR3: TGTGCCAGCAGTTTAAGAAGAGGGGCCACCGGGGAGCTGTTTTTT.

The CDR3 nucleotides read TGCAGTGCTCCGGACAGGATGATGAATTTTGAACCCCTCCACTTT. Its protein is CSAPDRMMNFEPLHF. The rearrangement uses TRBV20-1 and TRBJ1-6; 7 positions match TRBD1. Germline lookup yields CDR1 DFQATT and CDR2 SNEGSKA (reference sequence). The CDR3 totals 15 residues. J gave up 12 bases and V 5 bases, and 16 bases lay outside the gene matches.